The 31 T cell receptor beta chains below come from one sample, sequenced in a study of shared clonotypes between healthy human individuals. Measured with immunoSEQ multiplex PCR; TCRdb has only the in-frame clones, and not every one. Here the sample spans about 700,000 clones, under 95% being singletons. Only CD45RO-negative cells positively selected for CCR7 counted as naive CD8 cells, so terminally differentiated effector memory CD45RA+ cells were excluded. The sequencing input was naive CD8+ T cells sorted from blood. Receptors were obtained from a man younger than 45 in good health.

In this sample, this clone turned up a few times. The V gene is TRBV11-2, the J gene TRBJ1-1; weak D call: TRBD1 (6 bases). The length of the CDR3 is 15 residues. The germline V gene encodes CDR1 SGHAT and CDR2 FQNNGV. Trimming pared 0 bases from V and 2 bases from J, leaving 10 bases between. CDR3 nucleotide sequence: TGTGCCAGCAGCTTAGATTTACAGGGAAACACTGAAGCTTTCTTT. Its translation is CASSLDLQGNTEAFF.

The chain carries TRBV30 and TRBJ2-1, with 7 bases lining up with TRBD2. V shed 0 bases, J shed 10 bases, and the junction held 9 bases outside the gene matches. Looked up from germline, CDR1 is GTSNPN and CDR2 is SVGIG (reference sequence). This CDR3 spans 14 amino acids. This chain's CDR3 is CAWSVDSGPQEQFF. DNA for the CDR3: TGTGCCTGGAGTGTAGATAGCGGGCCCCAGGAGCAGTTCTTC.

V gene TRBV2 combines with J gene TRBJ2-7, with TRBD1 matching over 8 bases. The J segment lost 3 bases and the V segment lost 4 bases, leaving 5 bases of the junction unmatched. Germline V gene lookup returns CDR1 SNHLY and CDR2 FYNNEI. The CDR3 extends over 14 amino acids. The CDR3 sequence is CASSAPGQVYEQYF. The DNA of the CDR3 is TGTGCCAGCAGTGCACCGGGACAGGTCTACGAGCAGTACTTC. Full variable domain (missing parts from reference TRBV2 and TRBJ2-7): EPEVTQTPSHQVTQMGQEVILRCVPISNHLYFYWYRQILGQKVEFLVSFYNNEISEKSEIFDDQFSVERPDGSNFTLKIRSTKLEDSAMYFCASSAPGQVYEQYFGPGTRLTVT.

The chain carries TRBV7-9 and TRBJ2-7; 9 bases are a match to TRBD1. V lost 4 bases to trimming and J lost 3 bases; unmatched junction nucleotides: 7. Germline V gene sequence: CDR1 SEHNR, CDR2 FQNEAQ (reference sequence). CDR3 length: 15 amino acids. The CDR3 nucleotides are TGTGCCAGCAGCTCCCCGGGACAGGGAATCTACGAGCAGTACTTC. Encoded protein: CASSSPGQGIYEQYF. The whole variable domain, filled in from reference TRBV7-9 and TRBJ2-7, reads DTGVSQNPRHKITKRGQNVTFRCDPISEHNRLYWYRQTLGQGPEFLTYFQNEAQLEKSRLLSDRFSAERPKGSFSTLEIQRTEQGDSAMYLCASSSPGQGIYEQYFGPGTRLTVT.

V usage is TRBV10-1 and J usage is TRBJ2-7, with D possibly being TRBD1 (5 bases). The CDR3 has 14 amino acids. Looked up from germline, CDR1 is WNHNN and CDR2 is SYGVQD (reference sequence). V lost 2 bases to trimming and J lost 6 bases, with 14 bases between them. The CDR3 DNA follows: TGCGCCAGCAGTGAGGCAGGGCCCCAAGGCGAGCAGTACTTC. This translates into CASSEAGPQGEQYF.

J is TRBJ2-2 and V is TRBV7-6, with 8 bases that match TRBD2. Germline-derived CDR1 and CDR2 are SGHVS and FNYEAQ. Trimming removed 8 bases from V and 0 bases from J; junction bases left unmatched: 5. The length of the CDR3 is 15 residues. The CDR3 sequence: CASSLAGSNTGELFF. In DNA form, the CDR3 reads TGTGCCAGCTCTCTAGCGGGTTCGAACACCGGGGAGCTGTTTTTT.

This sequence joins TRBV4-3 and TRBJ2-7, with 8 positions matching TRBD2. Germline-derived CDR1 and CDR2 are LGHNA and YSLEER. The CDR3 consists of 16 residues. J was trimmed by 5 bases and V by 0 bases; bases with no gene match: 9. CDR3 protein: CASSQDGIAGTDEQYF. In DNA form, the CDR3 reads TGCGCCAGCAGCCAAGATGGGATAGCGGGAACTGACGAGCAGTACTTC.

This clone is a singleton in its sample. The gene calls are TRBV2 and TRBJ2-1; 7 bases map to TRBD2. There are 14 residues in the CDR3. In germline, CDR1 is SNHLY, CDR2 FYNNEI. V gave up 7 bases and J gave up 10 bases; unmatched junction bases: 13. CDR3 loop: CASISSGTFWEQFF. Written as DNA, the CDR3 is TGTGCCAGCATCTCAAGCGGGACTTTTTGGGAGCAGTTCTTC.

The chain uses TRBV6-1 and TRBJ2-7, with 12 bases matching TRBD1. The trim removed 5 bases at V and 3 bases at J, leaving 2 bases unmatched. The CDR3 extends over 14 amino acids. CDR1 is MNHNS and CDR2 is SASEGT in the germline V gene. CDR3 nucleotide sequence: TGTGCCAGCAGTTGGGACAGGGGGCACTACGAGCAGTACTTC. It encodes CASSWDRGHYEQYF.

The DNA for the CDR3 is TGTGCCAGCAGTGAACTCTACAGCTCTGGGGCCAACGTCCTGACTTTC. Protein: CASSELYSSGANVLTF. J is TRBJ2-6 and V is TRBV6-1; no definite D call. The germline V gene has CDR1 MNHNS and CDR2 SASEGT. This CDR3 region has 16 residues. V lost 2 bases and J lost 0, with 8 bases in between.

The chain is built from TRBV19 and TRBJ2-7; D is uncertain. V lost 2 bases and J lost 3, with 8 bases in between. The germline V gene encodes CDR1 LNHDA and CDR2 SQIVND (reference sequence). The CDR3 extends over 13 amino acids. The CDR3 sequence is CASSIRRHYEQYF. CDR3 DNA: TGTGCCAGTAGTATACGACGGCACTACGAGCAGTACTTC.

The count of this clone is one. Other nucleotide sequences in the sample specify the same CDR3. J is TRBJ1-1 and V is TRBV6-6; maybe TRBD1 (5 bases). This CDR3 spans 15 amino acids. Germline values: CDR1 MNHNY, CDR2 SVGAGI (reference sequence). V lost 0 bases and J 1 base, leaving 9 bases between the germline ends. The CDR3 DNA follows: TGTGCCAGCAGTTACTCAGGGACGGGGAACACTGAAGCTTTCTTT. Encoded protein: CASSYSGTGNTEAFF.

The chain combines TRBV7-9 with TRBJ2-1; the D gene is possibly TRBD2 (5 bases). Germline V CDR1 and CDR2: SEHNR, FQNEAQ (reference sequence). The CDR3 has 14 residues. Trimming pared 6 bases from V and 1 base from J, leaving 10 bases between. CDR3 sequence: CASRPLGSYNEQFF. CDR3 in DNA: TGTGCCAGCAGGCCACTAGGATCCTACAATGAGCAGTTCTTC.

The V and J genes are TRBV9 and TRBJ2-1; 10 positions agree with TRBD2. CDR1 and CDR2 (germline): SGDLS, YYNGEE. The J segment lost 5 bases and the V segment lost 3 bases, leaving 5 bases of the junction unmatched. The length of the CDR3 is 15 residues. CDR3 DNA: TGTGCCAGCAGCGAGTGGGGACTAGCGCACAATGAGCAGTTCTTC. It yields the protein CASSEWGLAHNEQFF.

The gene calls are TRBV7-9 and TRBJ1-2; maybe TRBD1 (5 bases). The V end lost 1 base, the J end lost 4 bases, and 16 bases lay between the germline ends. The CDR3 runs 16 residues. Per germline, CDR1 SEHNR and CDR2 FQNEAQ (reference sequence). The CDR3 region has the DNA TGTGCCAGCAGCTTAGAGCCGGCAGGACAACTCTATGGCTACACCTTC. Amino acids: CASSLEPAGQLYGYTF. The variable domain in full, with the rest retrieved from reference TRBV7-9 and TRBJ1-2, is DTGVSQNPRHKITKRGQNVTFRCDPISEHNRLYWYRQTLGQGPEFLTYFQNEAQLEKSRLLSDRFSAERPKGSFSTLEIQRTEQGDSAMYLCASSLEPAGQLYGYTFGSGTRLTVV.

This clone was counted a single time. The chain combines TRBV6-1 with TRBJ2-7, with 8 bases lining up with TRBD2. The CDR3 length is 18 residues. Germline V gives CDR1 MNHNS, CDR2 SASEGT. V gave up 1 base and J gave up 3 bases; unmatched junction bases: 14. For the CDR3, the DNA is TGTGCCAGCAGTGAAGTAGTTTATCGACTAGCGAGGAGCTACGAGCAGTACTTC. Translation: CASSEVVYRLARSYEQYF.

The CDR3 bases are TGTGCCAGCTTGGAAGCGGGAAACTTCCAGTACTTC. This translates into CASLEAGNFQYF. J is TRBJ2-7 and V is TRBV7-8; TRBD2 agrees at 7 bases. Per the germline V gene, CDR1 is SGHVS and CDR2 is FQNEAQ. The V segment lost 8 bases and the J segment 10 bases; nucleotides outside the gene matches: 11. This CDR3 is 12 amino acids long.

Concerning this clone itself: Other DNA sequences in this specimen translate into the identical CDR3. The chain couples TRBV6-5 to TRBJ2-7; possibly TRBD1 for D (5 bases). From germline, CDR1 is MNHEY and CDR2 SVGAGI. V was clipped by 0 bases and J by 4 bases, with 7 bases between them. This CDR3 is built from 13 residues. CDR3 in DNA: TGTGCCAGCAGTTACTCTCAGGGATACGAGCAGTACTTC. Translating gives CASSYSQGYEQYF.

The chain recombines TRBV13 with TRBJ1-2; D gene uncertain. The ends were cut back, 5 bases at V and 1 base at J, with 5 bases in the middle. The CDR3 has 12 amino acids. CDR1 and CDR2 (germline): PRHDT, FYEKMQ (reference sequence). Here the CDR3 reads CASSPDNYGYTF. As DNA, the CDR3 is TGTGCCAGCAGCCCCGATAACTATGGCTACACCTTC.

In regard to this clone: Other nucleotide sequences from this sample produce the same CDR3. The chain uses TRBV7-9 and TRBJ2-1; D remains ambiguous. Germline V lookup: CDR1 SEHNR, CDR2 FQNEAQ (reference sequence). Trimming stripped 2 bases from V and 6 bases from J, with 5 bases between. The CDR3 has 12 amino acids. The CDR3 DNA is TGTGCCAGCAGCTTATACGGCAATGAGCAGTTCTTC. Protein: CASSLYGNEQFF.

The chain uses TRBV11-1 and TRBJ2-7; perhaps TRBD2 as D (6 bases). This CDR3 comprises 14 residues. V was trimmed by 6 bases and J by 6 bases, leaving 18 bases between them. Germline V CDR1 and CDR2: SGHAT, FQDESV (reference sequence). DNA for the CDR3: TGTGCCAGCAGTCAAAGGGACTCCGCCGTCGAGCAGTACTTC. Its protein product is CASSQRDSAVEQYF.

The chain links TRBV15 to TRBJ2-7, with D perhaps given as TRBD1 or TRBD2 (6 bases each). The CDR3 is 16 residues long. V lost 3 bases and J lost 2, with 17 bases in between. Germline CDR1 reads LNHNV; CDR2 reads YYDKDF (reference sequence). The CDR3 DNA follows: TGTGCCACCAGCAGTCTTAGGGGGGTGTCTCCCTACGAGCAGTACTTC. Translation gives CATSSLRGVSPYEQYF.

This chain connects TRBV7-2 to TRBJ1-3; weak D call: TRBD1 (6 bases). Trimming pared 5 bases from V and 3 bases from J, leaving 20 bases between. This CDR3 is 17 amino acids long. Germline V gene sequence: CDR1 SGHTA, CDR2 FQGNSA. DNA of the CDR3: TGTGCCAGCAGCACAATGGTGGACAGCGTCCTTGGAAACACCATATATTTT. Its protein product is CASSTMVDSVLGNTIYF.

This chain joins TRBV27 and TRBJ2-7, with 8 nucleotides matching TRBD2. Germline CDR1 reads MNHEY; CDR2 reads SMNVEV (reference sequence). The CDR3 loop spans 14 amino acids. Trimming at V came to 5 bases and at J to 3 bases, leaving 6 bases not matched to a gene. This CDR3 reads CASSPGLESYEQYF. CDR3 in DNA: TGTGCCAGCAGTCCGGGACTAGAAAGCTACGAGCAGTACTTC.

The CDR3 coding sequence is TGCGCCAGCAGCTTGGTGGTAGCGGGAGCGGTCCAAGAGACCCAGTACTTC. Amino acid sequence: CASSLVVAGAVQETQYF. The chain has TRBV5-1 and TRBJ2-5, with 9 positions matching TRBD2. V lost 0 bases and J lost 1; bases outside the gene matches: 7. CDR1 is SGHRS, CDR2 YFSETQ, per germline. The CDR3 is made up of 17 amino acids.

This chain joins TRBV28 and TRBJ2-3; D perhaps matches TRBD2 (5 bases). The germline V gene encodes CDR1 MDHEN and CDR2 SYDVKM. The CDR3 is made up of 16 amino acids. Trimming took 2 bases from V and 2 from J, leaving 14 bases between them. CDR3 sequence: CASSLGASLATDTQYF. Here the CDR3 DNA reads TGTGCCAGCAGTTTAGGAGCTAGCCTTGCCACAGATACGCAGTATTTT.

CDR3 residues: CASSLEAWTGVTNEKLFF. DNA for the CDR3: TGTGCCAGCAGCTTGGAGGCTTGGACAGGGGTTACAAATGAAAAACTGTTTTTT. The rearrangement links TRBV5-6 to TRBJ1-4; 9 positions agree with TRBD1. V lost 0 bases and J lost 5; bases outside the gene matches: 11. The CDR3 consists of 18 residues. Germline CDR1 and CDR2: SGHDT and YYEEEE.

The rearrangement links TRBV29-1 to TRBJ2-1, with 7 bases lining up with TRBD1. The germline V gene encodes CDR1 SQVTM and CDR2 ANQGSEA. V was pared by 6 bases and J by 2 bases, with 7 bases of the junction left unmatched. The CDR3 is made up of 14 amino acids. The CDR3 sequence is CSVDGTETYNEQFF. CDR3 coding DNA: TGCAGCGTGGACGGGACAGAAACCTACAATGAGCAGTTCTTC.

The chain uses TRBV10-3 and TRBJ2-1; TRBD2 aligns across 7 bases. Germline V gives CDR1 ENHRY, CDR2 SYGVKD. This CDR3 contains 13 residues. V shed 10 bases, J shed 5 bases, and the junction held 8 bases outside the gene matches. The CDR3 here is CATTGLPDNEQFF. As DNA, the CDR3 is TGTGCCACCACGGGACTACCCGACAATGAGCAGTTCTTC.

The chain has TRBV13 and TRBJ2-3, with D perhaps matching TRBD1 or TRBD2 (5 bases each). The germline V and J ends were trimmed by 7 bases and 5 bases, with 13 bases remaining between them. This CDR3 spans 13 amino acids. The germline gives CDR1 PRHDT, CDR2 FYEKMQ (reference sequence). Here the CDR3 DNA reads TGTGCCAGCAACGAACGGGGCGAAGATACGCAGTATTTT. It is translated as CASNERGEDTQYF.

The J gene is TRBJ2-7, the V gene TRBV13; 7 nucleotides agree with TRBD1. Trimming removed 6 bases from V and 5 bases from J; junction bases left unmatched: 13. This CDR3 is 15 amino acids long. Germline V gene lookup returns CDR1 PRHDT and CDR2 FYEKMQ (reference sequence). CDR3 sequence reads: CASSYHGDRADEQYF. The CDR3 DNA follows: TGTGCCAGCAGTTACCATGGGGACAGAGCGGACGAGCAGTACTTC. Filled out from reference TRBV13 and TRBJ2-7, the complete variable domain reads AAGVIQSPRHLIKEKRETATLKCYPIPRHDTVYWYQQGPGQDPQFLISFYEKMQSDKGSIPDRFSAQQFSDYHSELNMSSLELGDSALYFCASSYHGDRADEQYFGPGTRLTVT.